This T cell receptor beta chain was retrieved from a study of somatic mutations in cytotoxic T cells in rheumatoid arthritis. Study summary: Selected T-cell populations stained with V beta antibodies were isolated by flow sorting to nearly 100% purity; these included V beta1+ cells subjected to TCRB sequencing.

CDR3 length: 14 residues. Trimming left V 8 bases short and J 2 bases short, with 16 bases between. CDR1 is SNHLY and CDR2 is FYNNEI in the germline V gene. Using immunoSEQ multiplex PCR, the repertoire was profiled, and TCRdb retains in-frame clones only, with some absent. The table lists 20,000 to 25,000 clones, nearly 80% of them singletons, with about 11% in the top ten. Worth noting for this clone: Its cognate antigen is unknown.

Study conclusions and caveats: Among fewer than 75 patients, several showed a largest CD8+ clone that surpassed 20% of CD8+ cells. The slight TRBV07 underrepresentation in rheumatoid arthritis patients was not adjusted for multiple comparisons. It was found that CD8+ T-cell clonality in rheumatoid arthritis patients did not differ significantly from that in age-matched healthy controls.

V and J are TRBV2 and TRBJ2-7, with D tentatively TRBD1 or TRBD2 (7 bases each). The sample consisted of CD8+ T cells sorted from blood. This receptor was obtained from an adult with rheumatoid arthritis. CDR3 bases: TGTGCCAGCGGGGAGGGGGCCTGGGCCTACGAGCAGTACTTC. As protein: CASGEGAWAYEQYF.